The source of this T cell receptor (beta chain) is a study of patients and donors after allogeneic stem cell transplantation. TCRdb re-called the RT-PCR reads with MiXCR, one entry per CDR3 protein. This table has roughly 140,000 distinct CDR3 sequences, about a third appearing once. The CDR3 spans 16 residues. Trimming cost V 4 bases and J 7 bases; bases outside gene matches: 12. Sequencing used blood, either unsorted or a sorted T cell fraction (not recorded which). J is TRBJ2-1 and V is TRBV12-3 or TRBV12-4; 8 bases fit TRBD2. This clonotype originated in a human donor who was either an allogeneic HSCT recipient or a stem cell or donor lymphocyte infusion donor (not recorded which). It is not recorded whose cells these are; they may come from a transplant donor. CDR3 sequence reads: CASSSPRAGGWNEQFF. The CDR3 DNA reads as TGTGCCAGCAGTTCCCCCCGGGCGGGGGGATGGAATGAGCAGTTCTTC.